One and the same sample provided the 19 T cell receptor beta chains below, sequenced in a study of neurological immune-mediated disorders. Stated time point: longitudinal time-point 3. TCRdb itself ran the 5' RACE reads through MiXCR, one entry per CDR3 protein. The sample consists of approximately 48,000 distinct CDR3 sequences, about an eighth of them appearing once. Material for sequencing was PBMCs. These receptors were collected from a male donor with HTLV-1-associated myelopathy (HAM/TSP).

In its sample, this clonotype was seen many times. The chain couples TRBV6-1 to TRBJ2-7; 9 bases are shared with TRBD1. The germline CDR1 and CDR2 sequences are MNHNS and SASEGT. The CDR3 is 16 residues long. V lost 5 bases, J lost 2 bases, and 10 bases stayed unmatched. The CDR3 loop is CASSPMGTGIPYEQYF. The CDR3 bases are TGTGCCAGCAGTCCTATGGGGACAGGGATTCCCTACGAGCAGTACTTC.

This chain uses TRBV10-2 with TRBJ1-1; 8 nucleotides line up with TRBD1. Germline V gives CDR1 WSHSY, CDR2 SAAADI. There are 18 residues in the CDR3. The V segment lost 4 bases and the J segment 0 bases; nucleotides outside the gene matches: 13. CDR3 sequence reads: CASSGRTGLEAMNTEAFF. The CDR3 DNA is TGCGCCAGCAGTGGGCGGACAGGGTTGGAGGCGATGAACACTGAAGCTTTCTTT.

In this sample, this clonotype turned up many times. This chain connects TRBV6-2 or TRBV6-3 to TRBJ2-6; D perhaps matches TRBD1 (6 bases). The V gene lost 6 bases and the J gene lost 0 bases, with 9 bases spanning the gap. There are 15 residues in the CDR3. Germline V gives CDR1 MNHEY, CDR2 SVGEGT. The CDR3 protein is CASRGQPSGANVLTF. CDR3 DNA sequence: TGTGCCAGCAGAGGACAGCCCTCTGGGGCCAACGTCCTGACTTTC.

This clonotype was seen many times. The J gene is TRBJ1-1, the V gene TRBV25-1; D perhaps matches TRBD1 (5 bases). The CDR3 length is 13 residues. Looked up from germline, CDR1 is MGHDK and CDR2 is SYGVNS. Trimming cost V 4 bases and J 1 base, with 7 bases left between them. Here the CDR3 reads CASSVGENTEAFF. As DNA, the CDR3 is TGTGCCAGCAGTGTGGGGGAGAACACTGAAGCTTTCTTT.

This clonotype appeared many times. V usage is TRBV5-1 and J usage is TRBJ1-4; D is unresolved. V gave up 0 bases and J gave up 5 bases, with 8 bases separating them. Germline CDR1 SGHRS, CDR2 YFSETQ. The CDR3 contains 14 residues. The CDR3 loop reads CASSLDTRNEKLFF. The CDR3, as DNA: TGCGCCAGCAGCTTGGACACTAGGAATGAAAAACTGTTTTTT.

The table lists this clonotype with many counts. The J gene is TRBJ1-1, the V gene TRBV29-1; perhaps TRBD1 as D (5 bases). V was clipped by 4 bases and J by 4 bases, with 10 bases between them. The CDR3 is 12 residues long. The germline CDR1 and CDR2 sequences are SQVTM and ANQGSEA. The CDR3 DNA reads as TGCAGCGTTGGGGGGAGGGGCACTGAAGCTTTCTTT. Residues: CSVGGRGTEAFF.

This clonotype is termed medium-sized (0.01 to 0.1%). The chain recombines TRBV12-3 or TRBV12-4 with TRBJ1-3; D gene ambiguous. This CDR3 spans 12 amino acids. V shed 3 bases and J shed 4 bases, with 4 bases lying between them. The DNA for the CDR3 is TGTGCCAGCAGTTTCGAGGGAAACACCATATATTTT. Its protein product is CASSFEGNTIYF.

This clonotype was observed at least ten times. This chain connects TRBV6-5 to TRBJ2-3, with D unclear. Germline V gene data show CDR1 as MNHEY and CDR2 as SVGAGI. Deletions cut 0 bases from V and 4 bases from J, with 11 bases between. The CDR3 length is 15 residues. The CDR3 sequence is CASSYSSAGADTQYF. Written as DNA, the CDR3 is TGTGCCAGCAGTTACTCAAGTGCAGGTGCAGATACGCAGTATTTT.

This clonotype was seen many times. This chain connects TRBV4-3 to TRBJ2-7, with TRBD1 matching over 7 bases. Trimming cost V 0 bases and J 1 base; bases outside gene matches: 9. The CDR3 has 17 amino acids. Germline values: CDR1 LGHNA, CDR2 YSLEER. This chain's CDR3 is CASSQDRTRGISYEQYF. The DNA of the CDR3 is TGCGCCAGCAGCCAAGATCGAACCAGGGGGATATCCTACGAGCAGTACTTC.

This clonotype was detected many times. The CDR3 spells CASSQTHSGNTIYF. The DNA of the CDR3 is TGTGCCAGCAGCCAGACCCACTCTGGAAACACCATATATTTT. The V gene is TRBV14, the J gene TRBJ1-3; D unclear. V lost 3 bases and J lost 0, with 6 bases in between. The CDR3 contains 14 residues. Germline V gene sequence: CDR1 SGHDN, CDR2 FVKESK. The full variable domain, with the rest looked up from reference TRBV14 and TRBJ1-3, is EAGVTQFPSHSVIEKGQTVTLRCDPISGHDNLYWYRRVMGKEIKFLLHFVKESKQDESGMPNNRFLAERTGGTYSTLKVQPAELEDSGVYFCASSQTHSGNTIYFGEGSWLTVV.

At least ten counts were recorded for this clonotype. This rearrangement joins TRBV10-3 to TRBJ1-5; D remains unclear. CDR1 is ENHRY, CDR2 SYGVKD, per germline. The V and J ends lost 8 bases and 6 bases respectively, with 11 bases between them. This CDR3 spans 12 amino acids. The CDR3 sequence is CAIGQDGQPQHF. CDR3 nucleotide sequence: TGTGCCATCGGGCAGGATGGTCAGCCCCAGCATTTT.

This clonotype showed up many times. This chain joins TRBV10-3 and TRBJ2-3; either TRBD1 or TRBD2 may supply D (5 bases each). CDR1 and CDR2 from the germline V gene are ENHRY and SYGVKD. The ends were cut back, 0 bases at V and 5 bases at J, with 6 bases in the middle. CDR3 length: 13 residues. As DNA, the CDR3 is TGTGCCATCAGTGAGTCGAGGGGAGATACGCAGTATTTT. It specifies CAISESRGDTQYF.

This clonotype was observed at least ten times. The rearrangement joins TRBV7-3 to TRBJ2-1; D unresolved. V was pared by 4 bases and J by 5 bases, with 6 bases between. The CDR3 runs 12 residues. Germline CDR1 and CDR2: SGHTA and FQGTGA. Here the CDR3 reads CASSSPNNEQFF. The CDR3 DNA reads TGTGCCAGCAGCTCCCCCAACAATGAGCAGTTCTTC.

This clonotype was seen ten or more times. V is TRBV12-3 or TRBV12-4 and J is TRBJ1-1; TRBD1 agrees at 9 bases. J lost 11 bases, V lost 6 bases, and 10 bases had no gene match. The length of the CDR3 is 13 residues. CDR3 in amino acids: CASSRNRGLVAFF. The CDR3 bases are TGTGCCAGCAGCCGAAACAGGGGGCTGGTGGCTTTCTTT.

V and J are TRBV2 and TRBJ2-7; D may be TRBD1 or TRBD2 (5 bases each). V was trimmed by 3 bases and J by 5 bases, leaving 20 bases between them. CDR3 size: 16 residues. From germline, CDR1 is SNHLY and CDR2 FYNNEI. CDR3 protein: CASSESGGSPGHEQYF. CDR3 DNA: TGTGCCAGCAGTGAGAGTGGGGGATCCCCTGGCCACGAGCAGTACTTC.

Ten or more counts support this clonotype. The chain employs TRBV7-9 and TRBJ1-1, with 7 bases aligning to TRBD1. CDR3 length: 12 residues. V lost 5 bases, J lost 11 bases, and 8 bases stayed unmatched. The germline V gene has CDR1 SEHNR and CDR2 FQNEAQ (reference sequence). CDR3 region: CASSLTGAPAFF. The CDR3 coding sequence is TGTGCCAGCAGCCTAACAGGGGCTCCGGCTTTCTTT. Based on the CDR3 plus reference TRBV7-9 and TRBJ1-1, the full variable domain is DTGVSQNPRHKITKRGQNVTFRCDPISEHNRLYWYRQTLGQGPEFLTYFQNEAQLEKSRLLSDRFSAERPKGSFSTLEIQRTEQGDSAMYLCASSLTGAPAFFGQGTRLTVV.

This clonotype was recorded many times. The V gene is TRBV2, the J gene TRBJ2-2, with D tentatively TRBD1 or TRBD2 (5 bases each). V lost 2 bases, J lost 2 bases, and 9 bases lay in between. The germline V gene has CDR1 SNHLY and CDR2 FYNNEI. This CDR3 comprises 15 residues. For the CDR3, the DNA is TGTGCCAGCAGTGAATTGGGGGTTAACACCGGGGAGCTGTTTTTT. This sequence encodes CASSELGVNTGELFF.

This clonotype was seen at least ten times. The V gene is TRBV5-6, the J gene TRBJ1-1, with D perhaps matching TRBD1 (5 bases). The V gene lost 4 bases and the J gene lost 6 bases, with 19 bases spanning the gap. The germline gives CDR1 SGHDT, CDR2 YYEEEE. CDR3 size: 15 residues. CDR3: CASSLTPGVVAEAFF. CDR3 coding DNA: TGTGCCAGCAGCCTCACTCCGGGGGTAGTCGCTGAAGCTTTCTTT.

This clonotype was detected ten times or more. The chain carries TRBV5-1 and TRBJ2-2; TRBD1 is a possible D gene (6 bases). Germline V gene lookup returns CDR1 SGHRS and CDR2 YFSETQ. Trimming stripped 1 base from V and 0 bases from J, with 16 bases between. The CDR3 runs to 18 residues. The CDR3 nucleotides read TGCGCCAGCAGCTTGTCGGCGGTGCAGGGGACGAACACCGGGGAGCTGTTTTTT. Residues: CASSLSAVQGTNTGELFF. The full variable domain, in which reference TRBV5-1 and TRBJ2-2 provide the parts outside the CDR3, is KAGVTQTPRYLIKTRGQQVTLSCSPISGHRSVSWYQQTPGQGLQFLFEYFSETQRNKGNFPGRFSGRQFSNSRSEMNVSTLELGDSALYLCASSLSAVQGTNTGELFFGEGSRLTVL.